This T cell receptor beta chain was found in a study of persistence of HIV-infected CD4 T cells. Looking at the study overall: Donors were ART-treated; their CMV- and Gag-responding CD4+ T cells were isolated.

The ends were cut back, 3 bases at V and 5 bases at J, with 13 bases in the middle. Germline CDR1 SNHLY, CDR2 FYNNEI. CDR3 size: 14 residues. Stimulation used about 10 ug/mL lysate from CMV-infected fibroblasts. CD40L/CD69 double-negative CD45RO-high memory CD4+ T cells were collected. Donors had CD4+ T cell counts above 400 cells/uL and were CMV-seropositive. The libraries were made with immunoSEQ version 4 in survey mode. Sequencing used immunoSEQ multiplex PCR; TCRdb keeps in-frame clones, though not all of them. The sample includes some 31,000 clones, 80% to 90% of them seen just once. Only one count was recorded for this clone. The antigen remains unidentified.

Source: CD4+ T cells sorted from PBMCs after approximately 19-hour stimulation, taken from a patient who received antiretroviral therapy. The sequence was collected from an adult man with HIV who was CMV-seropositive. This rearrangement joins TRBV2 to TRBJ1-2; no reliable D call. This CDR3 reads CASSEVGSSYGYTF. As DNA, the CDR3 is TGTGCCAGCAGTGAGGTGGGGAGTTCTTATGGCTACACCTTC. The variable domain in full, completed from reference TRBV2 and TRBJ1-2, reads EPEVTQTPSHQVTQMGQEVILRCVPISNHLYFYWYRQILGQKVEFLVSFYNNEISEKSEIFDDQFSVERPDGSNFTLKIRSTKLEDSAMYFCASSEVGSSYGYTFGSGTRLTVV.